The clone carrying this T cell receptor beta chain came up a few times. The data stem from a study of T-cell reconstitution after alpha-beta-depleted transplantation in children. The TCRbeta library was prepared with unique molecular identifiers. From the PCR reads, TCRdb called clonotypes with MiXCR, one entry per CDR3 protein. The sample includes approximately 980,000 distinct CDR3 sequences, about 26% seen only once; the top ten take about 28%. The V end was cut by 1 base, the J end by 2 bases, with 15 bases between. The CDR3 spans 18 residues. Germline CDR1 is SGHTA and CDR2 is FQGTGA. Sequences were derived from PBMCs, mostly from graft donor cells, sampled 360 days after TCRalphabeta/CD19-depleted stem cell transplant. This chain uses TRBV7-3 with TRBJ2-6, with a possible D match to TRBD2 (6 bases). The sequence was obtained from a boy under three years old who had a stem cell transplant for SCID, so the T cells may come from the graft donor. The CDR3 region is CASSLKAGRIAGANVLTF. DNA of the CDR3: TGTGCCAGCAGCTTAAAGGCGGGACGGATAGCTGGGGCCAACGTCCTGACTTTC.